This passage covers 28 T cell receptor beta chains from one sample sequenced in a study of T cell clonality in common variable immunodeficiency. Study-level points and caveats: Common variable immunodeficiency TCR beta sequences reportedly had fewer deletions and N-nucleotide insertions.

Sequenced by immunoSEQ multiplex PCR; TCRdb stores in-frame clones only, minus some. The table lists several thousand clones, with around 3.8% in the top ten. Their recognized antigens are unknown. Input material: peripheral blood mononuclear cells. The origin of the receptors is a human donor with common variable immunodeficiency.

In the case of this clone: Read coverage stops 3 residues before the CDR3 terminus; the germline J gene supplies the remainder. The chain combines TRBV19 with TRBJ1-4, with a tentative D call TRBD1 (6 bases). This CDR3 has 15 residues. V was shortened by 6 bases and J by 0 bases, with 11 bases between the two germline ends. Germline CDR1 reads LNHDA; CDR2 reads SQIVND (reference sequence). The CDR3 DNA, read in part, is TGTGCCAGTAGCTCGACAGGCGCAACTAATGAAAAA. It codes for CASSSTGATNEK. The complete CDR3 sequence is CASSSTGATNEKLFF.

The covered CDR3 bases are TGCGCCAGCAGCTTGGGCCAGGGCGCTAATCAGCCC. Translating it yields CASSLGQGANQP. The full CDR3 protein reads CASSLGQGANQPQHF. The rearrangement links TRBV5-1 to TRBJ1-5; a possible D gene is TRBD1 (5 bases). The read stops 3 residues short of the end of the CDR3; the missing end is completed from the germline J gene. Between the trimmed V and J ends, which lost 0 bases and 4 bases, there was a span of 11 bases. The germline CDR1 and CDR2 sequences are SGHRS and YFSETQ. This CDR3 has 15 residues.

A remark on this clone: The read finishes 3 residues shy of the CDR3 end, and the germline J gene is used to complete it. The chain links TRBV7-6 to TRBJ2-7; 7 nucleotides match TRBD2. This CDR3 region has 12 residues. V lost 3 bases and J lost 6; bases outside the gene matches: 2. Germline assignment: CDR1 SGHVS and CDR2 FNYEAQ. CDR3 bases read: TGTGCCAGCAGCTTTTGGGGGGGCGAG. Its translation is CASSFWGGE. The full CDR3 protein is CASSFWGGEQYF.

Points on this clone: The missing CDR3 end, 3 residues past where the read stops, is filled in from the germline J gene. V and J are TRBV19 and TRBJ2-7; 10 nucleotides line up with TRBD2. The CDR3 has 20 residues. The germline gives CDR1 LNHDA, CDR2 SQIVND (reference sequence). V was clipped by 6 bases and J by 3 bases; unmatched bases: 23. Incomplete CDR3 DNA: TGTGCCAGTAGCTCTCACAGGGGGGGAACTAGCGGGAAAGCCGGCTACGAG. This translates into CASSSHRGGTSGKAGYE. The entire CDR3 is CASSSHRGGTSGKAGYEQYF.

As concerns this clone: The DNA ends 3 residues before the CDR3 does, and the rest of the CDR3 is filled in from the germline J gene. This rearrangement joins TRBV29-1 to TRBJ2-7; 8 bases line up with TRBD2. Trimming removed 7 bases from V and 3 bases from J; junction bases left unmatched: 11. In germline, CDR1 is SQVTM, CDR2 ANQGSEA. The CDR3 length is 14 residues. CDR3 region: CSARGGQGYYEQYF. The sequenced CDR3 bases are TGCAGCGCTCGCGGGGGGCAGGGGTACTACGAG.

Notes on this clone: The read ends 3 residues early relative to the CDR3; the germline J gene fills the gap. The genes are TRBV20-1 and TRBJ2-5; tentatively, D is TRBD1 (5 bases). CDR1 DFQATT and CDR2 SNEGSKA come from the germline V gene (reference sequence). The CDR3 totals 13 residues. V lost 6 bases, J lost 4 bases, and 15 bases lay in between. The part of the CDR3 DNA that was read is TGCAGTGCGGCACTTAAGGGGCCAGAGACC. Residues: CSAALKGPET. The complete CDR3 reads CSAALKGPETQYF.

As concerns this clone: The sequence runs out 3 residues before the end of the CDR3; the remainder is reconstructed from the germline J gene. The chain recombines TRBV30 with TRBJ2-5; weak D call: TRBD1 (6 bases). Germline lookup yields CDR1 GTSNPN and CDR2 SVGIG (reference sequence). Trimming removed 3 bases at V and 0 bases at J, with 11 bases between. This CDR3 contains 14 residues. CDR3 sequence: CAWSYGTNQETQYF. CDR3 DNA (partial): TGTGCCTGGAGCTACGGGACAAACCAAGAGACC.

A word on this clone: The read ends 3 residues early relative to the CDR3; the germline J gene fills the gap. The rearrangement joins TRBV7-3 to TRBJ2-5; D perhaps matches TRBD2 (7 bases). Germline V gene lookup returns CDR1 SGHTA and CDR2 FQGTGA. Trimming removed 5 bases at V and 5 bases at J, with 15 bases between. The CDR3 contains 14 residues. The part of the CDR3 DNA that was read is TGTGCCAGCAGCCTGGGCGGGGGCCGGGAGACC. This encodes CASSLGGGRET. Given in full, the CDR3 is CASSLGGGRETQYF.

The CDR3 spells CASSIGRDLSYEQYF. CDR3 DNA (partial): TGTGCCAGTAGTATAGGCCGGGACTTATCCTACGAG. The chain links TRBV19 to TRBJ2-7, with D maybe TRBD2 (6 bases). The DNA ends 3 residues before the CDR3 does, and the rest of the CDR3 is filled in from the germline J gene. V gave up 1 base and J gave up 1 base, with 11 bases separating them. Germline V gene lookup returns CDR1 LNHDA and CDR2 SQIVND (reference sequence). The CDR3 is 15 amino acids.

Concerning this clone: The missing CDR3 end, 3 residues past where the read stops, is filled in from the germline J gene. This rearrangement joins TRBV30 to TRBJ1-4; maybe TRBD1 (6 bases). The CDR3 loop spans 14 amino acids. Trimming removed 3 bases at V and 8 bases at J, with 16 bases between. Germline V gene data show CDR1 as GTSNPN and CDR2 as SVGIG (reference sequence). The sequenced CDR3 bases are TGTGCCTGGAGCTCCAGGGGATCTGGGGAAAAA. Protein sequence: CAWSSRGSGEK. The whole CDR3 region reads CAWSSRGSGEKLFF.

As to this clone: The read gets to within 3 residues of the CDR3 end, and the germline J gene fills in the rest. J is TRBJ2-7 and V is TRBV6-2 or TRBV6-3; the D is unclear. V lost 2 bases to trimming and J lost 1 base, with 9 bases between them. Germline values: CDR1 MNHEY, CDR2 SVGEGT. The CDR3 totals 14 residues. The CDR3 reads CASSYTPTSYEQYF. Partial CDR3 DNA: TGTGCCAGCAGTTACACACCCACGTCCTACGAG.

A remark on this clone: Read data end 3 residues before the CDR3 end; the end is taken from the germline J gene. This chain joins TRBV2 and TRBJ1-1, with a possible D match to TRBD1 (5 bases). CDR1 is SNHLY and CDR2 is FYNNEI in the germline V gene. The CDR3 is 13 residues long. This CDR3 reads CASSEPGGSQAFF. The sequenced CDR3 bases are TGTGCCAGCAGTGAACCCGGGGGTTCACAA.

Comments on this clone: The read ends 3 residues early relative to the CDR3; the germline J gene fills the gap. V and J are TRBV19 and TRBJ1-5; D is undetermined. Germline-derived CDR1 and CDR2 are LNHDA and SQIVND (reference sequence). This CDR3 comprises 16 residues. Trimming took 6 bases from V and 0 from J, leaving 15 bases between them. The covered CDR3 bases are TGTGCCAGTAGCCTCCTCTTCGGTTATAGCAATCAGCCC. It translates to CASSLLFGYSNQP. The full CDR3 reads CASSLLFGYSNQPQHF.

In regard to this clone: The CDR3 is cut off 3 residues early in the read; its end comes from the germline J gene. This chain joins TRBV6-1 and TRBJ2-5; D is possibly TRBD1 (6 bases). This CDR3 has 14 residues. Germline loops: CDR1 MNHNS, CDR2 SASEGT. V was pared by 3 bases and J by 5 bases, with 13 bases between. CDR3 DNA, as far as it was read: TGTGCCAGCAGTGAGGACCCAAGGGGGGAGACC. The encoded protein is CASSEDPRGET. The whole CDR3 sequence is CASSEDPRGETQYF.

With regard to this clone: The read stops 3 residues short of the end of the CDR3; the missing end is completed from the germline J gene. This chain uses TRBV7-2 with TRBJ2-7; D is ambiguous. V was pared by 4 bases and J by 2 bases, with 6 bases between. This CDR3 contains 12 residues. The V gene's germline CDR1 is SGHTA and CDR2 FQGNSA. The CDR3 loop is CASSSSPYEQYF. CDR3 DNA (partial): TGTGCCAGCAGCTCTAGTCCCTACGAG. Full variable domain (remainder filled in from reference TRBV7-2 and TRBJ2-7): GAGVSQSPSNKVTEKGKDVELRCDPISGHTALYWYRQSLGQGLEFLIYFQGNSAPDKSGLPSDRFSAERTGGSVSTLTIQRTQQEDSAVYLCASSSSPYEQYFGPGTRLTVT.

Concerning this clone: The DNA ends 3 residues before the CDR3 does, and the rest of the CDR3 is filled in from the germline J gene. This chain connects TRBV18 to TRBJ2-7; D may be TRBD1 (6 bases). V lost 3 bases, J lost 5 bases, and 17 bases lay in between. CDR1 is KGHSH, CDR2 LQKENI, per germline. The CDR3 has 15 amino acids. The sequenced part of the CDR3 DNA is TGTGCCAGCTCACCCCCTGCGACAGGTAGGAACGAG. Its translation: CASSPPATGRNE. The CDR3 in its entirety is CASSPPATGRNEQYF.

In regard to this clone: Read data end 3 residues before the CDR3 end; the end is taken from the germline J gene. The chain links TRBV19 to TRBJ2-7; 8 bases are shared with TRBD1. Germline CDR1 LNHDA, CDR2 SQIVND (reference sequence). The CDR3 runs to 14 residues. V was pared by 9 bases and J by 1 base, with 8 bases of the junction left unmatched. CDR3 DNA (partial): TGTGCCAGGGCCAGGGGGCGCCTTTCCTACGAG. Translated: CARARGRLSYE. The full CDR3 protein reads CARARGRLSYEQYF.

On this clone itself: The CDR3 end is not reached by the read, which stops 3 residues before it; the germline J gene fills it in. The V and J genes are TRBV20-1 and TRBJ2-7, with TRBD2 matching 8 bases. After removal of 6 bases from V and 1 base from J, the junction contained 5 bases not matched to a gene. CDR3 length equals 13 residues. Germline assignment: CDR1 DFQATT and CDR2 SNEGSKA (reference sequence). The sequenced CDR3 bases are TGCAGTGCCCCAAGCGGGGGATCCTACGAG. Translating gives CSAPSGGSYE. The full CDR3 is CSAPSGGSYEQYF.

As for this clone: The CDR3 is cut off 3 residues early in the read; its end comes from the germline J gene. The J gene is TRBJ2-5, the V gene TRBV7-9; perhaps TRBD2 as D (5 bases). This CDR3 spans 15 amino acids. Per germline, CDR1 SEHNR and CDR2 FQNEAQ (reference sequence). V was pared by 8 bases and J by 1 base, with 17 bases between. CDR3 DNA (partial): TGTGCCAGCCTTAGGATGAGCGGAAGCCAAGAGACC. It is translated as CASLRMSGSQET. The whole CDR3 sequence reads CASLRMSGSQETQYF. The full variable domain, rest sourced from reference TRBV7-9 and TRBJ2-5, is DTGVSQNPRHKITKRGQNVTFRCDPISEHNRLYWYRQTLGQGPEFLTYFQNEAQLEKSRLLSDRFSAERPKGSFSTLEIQRTEQGDSAMYLCASLRMSGSQETQYFGPGTRLLVL.

In regard to this clone: Read coverage stops 3 residues before the CDR3 terminus; the germline J gene supplies the remainder. This sequence joins TRBV7-9 and TRBJ2-6; D is ambiguous. Deletions cut 6 bases from V and 0 bases from J, with 6 bases between. In germline, CDR1 is SEHNR, CDR2 FQNEAQ (reference sequence). There are 14 residues in the CDR3. CDR3 loop: CASRSSSGANVLTF. CDR3 DNA (partial): TGTGCCAGCAGAAGTAGCTCTGGGGCCAACGTC.

Points on this clone: The read terminates 3 residues ahead of where the CDR3 ends, so the germline J gene completes it. The rearrangement joins TRBV7-9 to TRBJ2-7; 8 nucleotides line up with TRBD1. This CDR3 has 13 amino acids. V lost 5 bases and J lost 6; bases outside the gene matches: 6. In germline, CDR1 is SEHNR, CDR2 FQNEAQ (reference sequence). CDR3 sequence: CASSVDRVGEQYF. Partial CDR3 DNA: TGTGCCAGCAGCGTGGACAGGGTGGGCGAG. Looking up the rest from reference TRBV7-9 and TRBJ2-7 gives the full variable domain: DTGVSQNPRHKITKRGQNVTFRCDPISEHNRLYWYRQTLGQGPEFLTYFQNEAQLEKSRLLSDRFSAERPKGSFSTLEIQRTEQGDSAMYLCASSVDRVGEQYFGPGTRLTVT.

Measured by frequency, this clone is medium-sized. The read terminates 3 residues ahead of where the CDR3 ends, so the germline J gene completes it. The genes are TRBV20-1 and TRBJ2-3; 15 bases match TRBD2. The germline V gene encodes CDR1 DFQATT and CDR2 SNEGSKA (reference sequence). V lost 1 base to trimming and J lost 0 bases; unmatched junction nucleotides: 2. The CDR3 extends over 17 amino acids. This CDR3 reads CSARGTSGRVSTDTQYF. The CDR3 DNA, read in part, is TGCAGTGCTAGAGGGACTAGCGGGAGGGTTAGCACAGATACG.

In terms of frequency, this clone is medium-sized. The read stops 3 residues short of the end of the CDR3; the missing end is completed from the germline J gene. The rearrangement uses TRBV4-1 and TRBJ1-2; a possible D gene is TRBD1 (5 bases). In germline, CDR1 is MGHRA, CDR2 YSYEKL. V lost 0 bases and J 2 bases, leaving 7 bases between the germline ends. The CDR3 sequence is 14 residues long. CDR3 sequence reads: CASSQEGGNYGYTF. CDR3 DNA (partial): TGCGCCAGCAGCCAAGAGGGGGGGAACTATGGC.

To note about this clone: The DNA ends 3 residues before the CDR3 does, and the rest of the CDR3 is filled in from the germline J gene. The chain uses TRBV5-1 and TRBJ2-1; 11 nucleotides agree with TRBD2. CDR3 length: 14 amino acids. J gave up 5 bases and V 4 bases, and 2 bases lay outside the gene matches. Germline V gives CDR1 SGHRS, CDR2 YFSETQ. The CDR3 DNA, read in part, is TGCGCCAGCAGCCTGGGACTAGCGGACAATGAG. Translated, it gives CASSLGLADNE. The entire CDR3 is CASSLGLADNEQFF.

Points on this clone: From the germline J gene comes the end of the CDR3, since the read stops 3 residues before it. The chain combines TRBV19 with TRBJ1-5; D not certain. Germline CDR1 LNHDA, CDR2 SQIVND (reference sequence). CDR3 length equals 15 residues. The V end was cut by 1 base, the J end by 0 bases, with 7 bases between. The CDR3 DNA, read in part, is TGTGCCAGTAGTATAGCACACAGTAGCAATCAGCCC. It encodes CASSIAHSSNQP. The full CDR3 sequence reads CASSIAHSSNQPQHF.

As for this clone: The read ends 3 residues before the CDR3 terminus; that terminus is restored from the germline J gene. The V gene is TRBV5-1, the J gene TRBJ2-3; TRBD2 aligns across 7 bases. CDR1 and CDR2 (germline): SGHRS, YFSETQ. V lost 5 bases to trimming and J lost 2 bases; unmatched junction nucleotides: 8. This CDR3 has 15 amino acids. The sequenced part of the CDR3 DNA is TGCGCCAGCAGTTATTCTAGCGGATACACAGATACG. Translated, it gives CASSYSSGYTDT. Given in full, the CDR3 is CASSYSSGYTDTQYF.

As for this clone: The CDR3 end lies 3 residues beyond the end of the read and is filled in from the germline J gene. This chain connects TRBV19 to TRBJ2-7, with 7 nucleotides matching TRBD1. CDR3 length equals 15 residues. The germline V gene has CDR1 LNHDA and CDR2 SQIVND (reference sequence). The V and J ends lost 7 bases and 2 bases, in that order; junction bases with no gene match: 11. CDR3 sequence reads: CASTPSSGQPYEQYF. The DNA read from the CDR3 is TGTGCCAGTACTCCCTCCTCGGGACAGCCCTACGAG.

With respect to this clone: The read ends 3 residues before the CDR3 terminus; that terminus is restored from the germline J gene. The rearrangement uses TRBV19 and TRBJ2-2, with TRBD1 identical over 11 bases. Germline trimming cut 5 bases from V and 7 bases from J; bases unmatched to any gene: 6. The CDR3 length is 15 residues. Germline V gene sequence: CDR1 LNHDA, CDR2 SQIVND (reference sequence). CDR3 loop: CASSLRDRGNGELFF. The sequenced part of the CDR3 DNA is TGTGCCAGTAGTCTCCGGGACAGGGGGAACGGGGAG.